These T cell receptor beta chains were read from a single sample in a study of shared clonotypes between healthy human individuals. The assay was immunoSEQ multiplex PCR, and TCRdb's table has in-frame clones only and misses some. The sample yields tens of thousands of clones, 50% to 70% seen once. The specimen sequenced was memory CD8+ T cells sorted from blood. These receptors were taken from a young man in good health. The conserved cysteine and the conserved F or W are not part of the CDR3 here. Each record gives: J gene, V gene, D gene, CDR3 protein. D genes are given only for firm matches.

J: TRBJ2-7; V: TRBV7-9; D: .; CDR3: ASSFDGEQY
J: TRBJ2-1; V: TRBV25-1; D: .; CDR3: ASSDKREEGRRLDEQF
J: TRBJ2-7; V: TRBV27; D: .; CDR3: ASGGLHEQY
J: TRBJ2-2; V: TRBV9; D: .; CDR3: ASSVEGGRAGELF
J: TRBJ1-5; V: TRBV4-1; D: .; CDR3: ASSQDLVGNQPQH
J: TRBJ1-2; V: TRBV5-1; D: TRBD1; CDR3: ASSLERGRWDGYT
J: TRBJ2-4; V: TRBV25-1; D: .; CDR3: ASSGNIQY
J: TRBJ1-1; V: TRBV11-3; D: TRBD1; CDR3: ASSPWTGDATEAF
J: TRBJ2-7; V: TRBV6-1; D: .; CDR3: ASSEELAASYEQY
J: TRBJ2-5; V: TRBV6-1; D: .; CDR3: ASSERGIGETQY
J: TRBJ2-7; V: TRBV9; D: TRBD1; CDR3: ASSATGLNTYEQY
J: TRBJ2-5; V: TRBV7-2; D: TRBD2; CDR3: ASSLRLAGVQGTQY
J: TRBJ1-2; V: TRBV6-5; D: .; CDR3: ASSRGDYGYT
J: TRBJ1-1; V: TRBV19; D: .; CDR3: ASSIALVGKEAF
J: TRBJ2-7; V: TRBV10-2; D: .; CDR3: ASSVTFYEQY
J: TRBJ2-1; V: TRBV27; D: .; CDR3: ASSLGGPSYNEQF
J: TRBJ2-5; V: TRBV2; D: .; CDR3: ASSGPQETQY
J: TRBJ1-4; V: TRBV6-6; D: .; CDR3: ASSLAVGLMF
J: TRBJ2-5; V: TRBV2; D: TRBD1; CDR3: ASSELGQGAGETQY
J: TRBJ1-2; V: TRBV5-4; D: .; CDR3: ASSYNGPDYGYT
J: TRBJ2-7; V: TRBV2; D: .; CDR3: ASSEAGAGIYEQY
J: TRBJ2-5; V: TRBV13; D: .; CDR3: ASSQGLLRSKETQY
J: TRBJ2-5; V: TRBV28; D: .; CDR3: ASSADSHQETQY
J: TRBJ1-2; V: TRBV28; D: .; CDR3: ASSFSPGDGYT
J: TRBJ2-3; V: TRBV5-6; D: .; CDR3: ASSLASDTDTQY
J: TRBJ2-5; V: TRBV6-1; D: TRBD1; CDR3: ASSGQGETQY
J: TRBJ2-5; V: TRBV27; D: TRBD2; CDR3: ASTRGAAGGGKETQY
J: TRBJ1-5; V: TRBV6-1; D: TRBD1; CDR3: ASSEGGQGSQPQH
J: TRBJ2-7; V: TRBV5-5; D: TRBD1; CDR3: ASSTGTFRDRVNEQY
J: TRBJ2-1; V: TRBV4-3; D: .; CDR3: ASSQDLGGSYNEQF
J: TRBJ1-1; V: TRBV11-2; D: .; CDR3: ASSEWVGHRDTEAF
J: TRBJ2-7; V: TRBV15; D: .; CDR3: ATSRSWDSYEQY
J: TRBJ2-1; V: TRBV5-1; D: .; CDR3: ASSLEARDSYNEQF
J: TRBJ2-7; V: TRBV6-6; D: TRBD2; CDR3: ASSYSGGTSSYEQY
J: TRBJ2-3; V: TRBV4-2; D: .; CDR3: ASSQDLGGGTDTQY
J: TRBJ2-7; V: TRBV28; D: .; CDR3: ASSFGPGYEQY
J: TRBJ2-7; V: TRBV7-2; D: .; CDR3: ASSFAGSYEQY
J: TRBJ2-1; V: TRBV2; D: TRBD1; CDR3: ASRDRGSYNEQF
J: TRBJ1-2; V: TRBV7-9; D: .; CDR3: ASSLGIYGYT